This T cell receptor (beta chain) was captured by sequencing in a study of response to subunit inactivated influenza vaccine. Via MiXCR, TCRdb re-called the RT-PCR reads, giving one row per CDR3 protein. The sample lists under 850,000 distinct CDR3 sequences, 15% to 20% seen once, with about a tenth in the top ten. The CDR3 has 15 residues. V shed 0 bases and J shed 5 bases, with 14 bases lying between them. The V gene's germline CDR1 is SGHAT and CDR2 FQNNGV. Note on this clonotype: Its antigen is not identified.

Whole-study findings and limits: With each seasonal influenza vaccination, the authors suggested, few new T cells are recruited.

The clonotype originates from a man in his fifties or sixties who received an inactivated influenza vaccine. V and J are TRBV11-2 and TRBJ2-7; D remains unclear. Sequences were derived from PBMCs from blood, sampled roughly 5 days after vaccination. The CDR3 sequence is CASSLDVRRTDEQYF. The CDR3 region has the DNA TGTGCCAGCAGCTTAGACGTGCGGAGAACGGACGAGCAGTACTTC.